This TCR beta chain was documented in a study of tumor and adjacent non-tumor tissue in lung cancer. Looked up from germline, CDR1 is WSHSY and CDR2 is SAAADI. The V and J ends lost 3 bases and 2 bases, in that order; junction bases with no gene match: 8. The CDR3 length is 17 residues. This clonotype was observed many times. This sample's RNA came from whole unsorted tissue. A modified ARM-PCR protocol with three rounds of nested PCR amplified TCRbeta. TCRdb independently ran MiXCR on the multiplex PCR reads; one entry per CDR3 protein. This table holds about 93,000 distinct CDR3 sequences, 67% found once.

This chain links TRBV10-2 with TRBJ2-5, with 11 bases aligning to TRBD1. This sequence originates from a man aged 55 to 70 with non-small cell lung cancer. Sequencing was done on a sample of lung tumor tissue. CDR3 bases: TGCGCCAGCAGTGATACGGGTGGGACAGGGGGACAAGAGACCCAGTACTTC. Protein sequence: CASSDTGGTGGQETQYF.